The rows below give T cell receptor beta chains drawn from one sample of a study of blood T cell repertoires in COVID-19. Generated by immunoSEQ multiplex PCR, the TCRdb table keeps only in-frame clones and is missing some. In the table there are 250,000 to 350,000 clones, about 90% of which are singletons. Sequencing was performed on peripheral blood. These TCRs come from a woman in her forties or fifties who had recovered from COVID-19. Both conserved end residues are part of each CDR3. D genes are given only for firm matches. Some rows have no size entry. The others give once, few or many, or a class for an expanded clone.

cdr3_nt	cdr3_aa	clone_size	v_call	j_call	d_call
TGTGCCAGCACCCCCGGGGGGACTAGCGAAGAGACCCAGTACTTC	CASTPGGTSEETQYF	.	TRBV5-4	TRBJ2-5	TRBD2
TGTGCCTGGAGTCCTAGCGGACCGCATATTGGAAACACCATATATTTT	CAWSPSGPHIGNTIYF	.	TRBV30	TRBJ1-3	.
TGCAGTGCCGGGACATACAATGAGCAGTTCTTC	CSAGTYNEQFF	.	TRBV20-1	TRBJ2-1	.
TGTGCCAGCAACAAAGGGGCCTCGAACACTGAAGCTTTCTTT	CASNKGASNTEAFF	.	TRBV5-4	TRBJ1-1	.
TGTGCCATCCATAGGGACAGGCCCTACGAGCAGTACTTC	CAIHRDRPYEQYF	.	TRBV21-1	TRBJ2-7	.
TGTGCCAGCAGTTTAGACAGGGACTACGAGCAGTACTTC	CASSLDRDYEQYF	.	TRBV12-3/TRBV12-4	TRBJ2-7	.
TGTGCCATCAGTGAGTTTCTCCCGGGACAGGGGGTATGGAAGACCCAGTACTTC	CAISEFLPGQGVWKTQYF	.	TRBV10-3	TRBJ2-5	TRBD1
TGTGCCAGCAGAGACCGGGACAGAATTTATGGCTACACCTTC	CASRDRDRIYGYTF	.	TRBV7-9	TRBJ1-2	TRBD1
TGTGCCAGCAGCTCGGGACAGGGGCTCAGCTCTGGAAACACCATATATTTT	CASSSGQGLSSGNTIYF	once	TRBV13	TRBJ1-3	TRBD1
TGTGCCAGCAGTGAACTAACAGGGGTTGGCTACACCTTC	CASSELTGVGYTF	.	TRBV6-1	TRBJ1-2	TRBD1
TGTGCCAGCAGTTCCCCCCGGGCCCAAACTAGCGGGAGCTCCTACAATGAGCAGTTCTTC	CASSSPRAQTSGSSYNEQFF	.	TRBV6-2/TRBV6-3	TRBJ2-1	TRBD2
TGTGCCAGCTCACCCGACAGGGGGAATCAGCCCCAGCATTTT	CASSPDRGNQPQHF	.	TRBV18	TRBJ1-5	TRBD1
TGCGCCAGCAGCCAAGGCCCGGACAGGGGGCCCGGCTACACCTTC	CASSQGPDRGPGYTF	.	TRBV4-1	TRBJ1-2	TRBD1
TGTGCCAGCAGCACGGGACAGATTAATGAAAAACTGTTTTTT	CASSTGQINEKLFF	.	TRBV5-8	TRBJ1-4	TRBD1